This T cell receptor beta chain was retrieved from a study of blood T cells in healthy people across ages. General study findings and limits: PBMC samples, being unsorted, prevented any conclusive comparison of naive and antigen-experienced cells. The study lacked donor CMV status, which possibly confounded expanded clonotype changes.

To note about this clonotype: Its antigen remains unknown.

Germline V gene lookup returns CDR1 ENHRY and CDR2 SYGVKD. The CDR3 is 14 amino acids. The V end was cut by 9 bases, the J end by 0 bases, with 11 bases between. The authors ran a second PCR of roughly 6 to 12 cycles using a sample-barcoded 5' primer and a J-beta primer mix. TCRdb processed the 5' RACE reads anew with MiXCR; each CDR3 protein has one entry. The top ten hold 5% to 7% of the sample, which has 1,300,000 or so distinct CDR3 sequences, approximately 63% seen once. Sequenced: blood. This chain joins TRBV10-3 and TRBJ2-2, with D tentatively TRBD2 (5 bases). The receptor's source is a man aged 18 to 35 in good health. In DNA, the CDR3 is TGTGCCATGGCAGGAGGAGCGAACACCGGGGAGCTGTTTTTT. Translating it yields CAMAGGANTGELFF.